This T cell receptor (beta chain) was identified during a study of regulatory T cells in long-lasting Graves disease. A word on this clonotype: Its cognate antigen is unknown.

Study results and caveats: TRBV28, TRBJ1-2 and TRBJ2-5 were segments that persistent disease favored.

Assembly of TCR beta libraries relied on iRepertoire HTBI primers together with Arm-PCR of CDR3 regions. Original processing notes: Across the samples, identification revealed some 64 TRBV and around 14 TRBJ segments. TCRdb reprocessed the multiplex PCR reads with MiXCR, giving one entry per CDR3 protein. These V and J calls rely on TCRdb rather than the paper's analysis. The table includes 530,000 or so distinct CDR3 sequences, more than 15% detected once. Trimming took off 6 bases at V and 6 bases at J, with 17 bases between the two ends. The CDR3 runs 14 residues. The V gene's germline CDR1 is MNHEY and CDR2 SVGEGT. The time point was: newly diagnosed GD, antithyroid drugs for less than 3 months. PBMC-extracted RNA yielded the TCR library. The same data also contributed to another study, on T cells in Graves' hyperthyroidism and ophthalmopathy. That source adds: The primer set for the first-round RT-PCR of the TCR CDR3 was HTBI. Most thyroid clonotypes expanded above 0.001 appeared in blood too.

V usage is TRBV6-2 or TRBV6-3 and J usage is TRBJ1-1; possibly TRBD1 for D (6 bases). The sample in question was peripheral blood mononuclear cells (PBMCs), obtained at new diagnosis, from a patient treated with antithyroid drugs. The sequence derives from a man younger than 30 with Graves disease. CDR3 residues: CASRKRSGGSEAFF. The CDR3 coding sequence is TGTGCCAGCAGAAAACGTTCGGGGGGCTCTGAAGCTTTCTTT.